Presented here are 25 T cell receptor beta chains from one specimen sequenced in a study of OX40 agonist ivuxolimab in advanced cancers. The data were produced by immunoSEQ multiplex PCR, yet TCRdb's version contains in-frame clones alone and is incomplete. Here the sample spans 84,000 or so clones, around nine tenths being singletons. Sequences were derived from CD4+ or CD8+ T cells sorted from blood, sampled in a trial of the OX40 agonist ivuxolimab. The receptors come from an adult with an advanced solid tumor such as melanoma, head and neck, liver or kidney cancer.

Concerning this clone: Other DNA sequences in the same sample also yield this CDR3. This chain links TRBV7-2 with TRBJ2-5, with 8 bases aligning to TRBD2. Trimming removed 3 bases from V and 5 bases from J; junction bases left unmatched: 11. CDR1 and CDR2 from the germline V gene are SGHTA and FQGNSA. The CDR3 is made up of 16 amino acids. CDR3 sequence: CASSLGGGTGGETQYF. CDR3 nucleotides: TGTGCCAGCAGCTTGGGCGGGGGGACCGGTGGGGAGACCCAGTACTTC.

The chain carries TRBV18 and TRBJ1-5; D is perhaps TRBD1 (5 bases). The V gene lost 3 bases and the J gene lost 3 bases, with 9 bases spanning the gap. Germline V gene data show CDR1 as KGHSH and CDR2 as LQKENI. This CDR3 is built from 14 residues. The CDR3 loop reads CASSPADTNQPQHF. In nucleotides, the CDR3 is TGTGCCAGCTCACCGGCGGACACCAATCAGCCCCAGCATTTT.

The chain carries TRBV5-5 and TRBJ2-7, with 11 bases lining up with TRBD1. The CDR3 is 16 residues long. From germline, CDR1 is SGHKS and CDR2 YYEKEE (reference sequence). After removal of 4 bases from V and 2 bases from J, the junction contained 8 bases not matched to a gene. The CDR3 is CASSHAPGQGAYEQYF. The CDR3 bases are TGTGCCAGCAGCCATGCACCGGGACAGGGGGCCTACGAGCAGTACTTC.

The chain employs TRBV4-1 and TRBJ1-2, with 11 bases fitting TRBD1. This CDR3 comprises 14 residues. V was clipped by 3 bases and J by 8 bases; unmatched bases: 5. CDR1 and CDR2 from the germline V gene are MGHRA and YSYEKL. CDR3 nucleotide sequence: TGCGCCAGCAGCCAGGCGGGACAGGGGGTCGGCTACACCTTC. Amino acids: CASSQAGQGVGYTF.

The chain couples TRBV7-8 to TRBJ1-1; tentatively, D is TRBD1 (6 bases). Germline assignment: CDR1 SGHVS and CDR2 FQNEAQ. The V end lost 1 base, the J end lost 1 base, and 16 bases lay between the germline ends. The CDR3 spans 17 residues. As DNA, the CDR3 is TGTGCCAGCAGCTTAGTGGGCCCAACAGGGACGAACACTGAAGCTTTCTTT. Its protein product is CASSLVGPTGTNTEAFF.

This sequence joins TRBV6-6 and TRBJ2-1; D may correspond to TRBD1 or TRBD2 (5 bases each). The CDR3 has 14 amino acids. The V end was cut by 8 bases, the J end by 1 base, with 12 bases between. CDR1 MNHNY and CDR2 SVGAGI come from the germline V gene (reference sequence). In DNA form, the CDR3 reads TGTGCCAGCGTGGGGGTAGGTTCCTACAATGAGCAGTTCTTC. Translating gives CASVGVGSYNEQFF.

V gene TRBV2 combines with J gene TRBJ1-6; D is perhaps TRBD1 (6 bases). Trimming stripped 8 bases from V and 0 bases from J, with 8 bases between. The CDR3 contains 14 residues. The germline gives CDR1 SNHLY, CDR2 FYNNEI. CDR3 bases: TGTGCCAGCGGACAGAGCTCCTATAATTCACCCCTCCACTTT. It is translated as CASGQSSYNSPLHF. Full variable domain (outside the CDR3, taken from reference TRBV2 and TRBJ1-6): EPEVTQTPSHQVTQMGQEVILRCVPISNHLYFYWYRQILGQKVEFLVSFYNNEISEKSEIFDDQFSVERPDGSNFTLKIRSTKLEDSAMYFCASGQSSYNSPLHFGNGTRLTVT.

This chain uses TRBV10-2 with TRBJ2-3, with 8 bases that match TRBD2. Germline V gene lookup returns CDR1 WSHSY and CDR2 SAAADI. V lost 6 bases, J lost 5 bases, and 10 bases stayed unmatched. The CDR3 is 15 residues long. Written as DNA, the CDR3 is TGCGCCAGCAGGGAAGGACTAGCTTATATAGATACGCAGTATTTT. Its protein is CASREGLAYIDTQYF.

The CDR3 is CASSQAGTGQADTQYF. CDR3 nucleotide sequence: TGCGCCAGCAGCCAGGCCGGGACAGGTCAGGCAGATACGCAGTATTTT. The V gene is TRBV4-1, the J gene TRBJ2-3, with 8 bases that match TRBD1. Looked up from germline, CDR1 is MGHRA and CDR2 is YSYEKL. Trimming cost V 3 bases and J 4 bases; bases outside gene matches: 9. The CDR3 loop spans 16 amino acids.

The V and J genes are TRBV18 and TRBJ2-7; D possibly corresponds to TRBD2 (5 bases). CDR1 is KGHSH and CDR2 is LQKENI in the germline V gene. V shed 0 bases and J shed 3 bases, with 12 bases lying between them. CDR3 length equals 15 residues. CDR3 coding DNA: TGTGCCAGCTCACCACCTTTAGCGCCATACTACGAGCAGTACTTC. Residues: CASSPPLAPYYEQYF.

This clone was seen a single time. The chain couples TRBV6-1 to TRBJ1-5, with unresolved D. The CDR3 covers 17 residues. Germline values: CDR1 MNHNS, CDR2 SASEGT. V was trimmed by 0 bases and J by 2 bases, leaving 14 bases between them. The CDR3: CASSEAFIGRGNQPQHF. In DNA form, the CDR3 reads TGTGCCAGCAGTGAAGCGTTCATAGGACGGGGCAATCAGCCCCAGCATTTT.

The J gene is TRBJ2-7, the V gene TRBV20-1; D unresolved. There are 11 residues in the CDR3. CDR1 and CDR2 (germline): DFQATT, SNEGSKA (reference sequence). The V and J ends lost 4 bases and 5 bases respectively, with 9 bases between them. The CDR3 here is CSATPSHEQYF. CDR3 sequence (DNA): TGCAGTGCTACCCCGAGCCACGAGCAGTACTTC.

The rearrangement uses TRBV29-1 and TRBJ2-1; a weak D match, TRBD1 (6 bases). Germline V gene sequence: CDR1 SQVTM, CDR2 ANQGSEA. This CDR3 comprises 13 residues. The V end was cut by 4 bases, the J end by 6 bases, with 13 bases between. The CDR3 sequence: CSVAGQISNEQFF. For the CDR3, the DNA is TGCAGCGTTGCCGGACAGATCTCCAATGAGCAGTTCTTC.

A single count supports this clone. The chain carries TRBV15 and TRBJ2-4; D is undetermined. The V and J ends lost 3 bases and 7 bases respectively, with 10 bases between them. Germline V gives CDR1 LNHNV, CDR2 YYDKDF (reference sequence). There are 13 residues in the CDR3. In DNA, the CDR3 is TGTGCCACCAGCAGGACCCCCCCCAACATTCAGTACTTC. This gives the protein CATSRTPPNIQYF.

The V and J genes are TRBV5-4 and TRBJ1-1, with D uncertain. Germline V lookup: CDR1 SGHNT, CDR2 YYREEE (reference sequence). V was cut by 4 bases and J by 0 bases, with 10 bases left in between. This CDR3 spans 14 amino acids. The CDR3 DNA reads TGTGCCAGCAGCATGAGACGGCTGAACACTGAAGCTTTCTTT. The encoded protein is CASSMRRLNTEAFF.

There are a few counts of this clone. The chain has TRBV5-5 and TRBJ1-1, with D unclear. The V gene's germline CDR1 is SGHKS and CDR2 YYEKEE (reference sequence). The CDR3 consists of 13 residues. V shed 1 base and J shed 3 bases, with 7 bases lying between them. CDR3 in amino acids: CASSLSGHTEAFF. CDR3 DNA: TGTGCCAGCAGCTTGAGTGGGCACACTGAAGCTTTCTTT.

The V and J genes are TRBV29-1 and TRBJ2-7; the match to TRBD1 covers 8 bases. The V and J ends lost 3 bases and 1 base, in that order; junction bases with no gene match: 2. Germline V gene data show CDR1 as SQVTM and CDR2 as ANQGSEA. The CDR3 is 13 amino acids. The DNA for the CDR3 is TGCAGCGTTGATACAGGGGGGTCCTACGAGCAGTACTTC. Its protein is CSVDTGGSYEQYF.

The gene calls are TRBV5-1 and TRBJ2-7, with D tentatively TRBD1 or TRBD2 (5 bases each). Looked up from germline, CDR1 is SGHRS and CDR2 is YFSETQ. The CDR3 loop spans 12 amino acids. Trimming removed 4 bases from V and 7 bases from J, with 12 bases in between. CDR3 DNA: TGCGCCAGCAGCCGGGACGGGCTAGAGCAGTACTTC. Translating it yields CASSRDGLEQYF.

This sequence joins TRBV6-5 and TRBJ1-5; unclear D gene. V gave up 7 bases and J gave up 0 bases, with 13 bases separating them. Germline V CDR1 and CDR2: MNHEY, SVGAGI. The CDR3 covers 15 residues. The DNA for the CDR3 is TGTGCCAGCATGCCCCTGCCCTATAGCAATCAGCCCCAGCATTTT. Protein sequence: CASMPLPYSNQPQHF.

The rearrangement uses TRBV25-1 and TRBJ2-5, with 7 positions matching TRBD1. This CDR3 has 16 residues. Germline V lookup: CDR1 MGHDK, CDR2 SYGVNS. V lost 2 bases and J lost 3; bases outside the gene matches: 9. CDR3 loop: CASSEGQAAIKETQYF. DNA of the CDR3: TGTGCCAGCAGTGAAGGACAGGCAGCAATTAAAGAGACCCAGTACTTC.

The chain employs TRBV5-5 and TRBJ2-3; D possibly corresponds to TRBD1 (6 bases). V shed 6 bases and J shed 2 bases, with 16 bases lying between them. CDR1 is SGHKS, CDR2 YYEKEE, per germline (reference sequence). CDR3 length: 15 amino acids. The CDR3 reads CASNNRDTLTDTQYF. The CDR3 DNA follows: TGTGCCAGCAACAACAGGGACACACTCACAGATACGCAGTATTTT.

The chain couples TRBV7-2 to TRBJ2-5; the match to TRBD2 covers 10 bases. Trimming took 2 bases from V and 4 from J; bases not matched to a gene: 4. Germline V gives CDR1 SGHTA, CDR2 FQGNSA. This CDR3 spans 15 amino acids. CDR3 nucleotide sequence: TGTGCCAGCAGCTTACAAGCGGGGGGGCGAGAGACCCAGTACTTC. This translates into CASSLQAGGRETQYF.

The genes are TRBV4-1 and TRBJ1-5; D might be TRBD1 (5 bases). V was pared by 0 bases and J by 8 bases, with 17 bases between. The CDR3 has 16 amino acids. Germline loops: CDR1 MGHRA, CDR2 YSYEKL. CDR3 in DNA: TGCGCCAGCAGCCAAGATGGGACCGGACCTTATGAGCCCCAGCATTTT. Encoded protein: CASSQDGTGPYEPQHF.

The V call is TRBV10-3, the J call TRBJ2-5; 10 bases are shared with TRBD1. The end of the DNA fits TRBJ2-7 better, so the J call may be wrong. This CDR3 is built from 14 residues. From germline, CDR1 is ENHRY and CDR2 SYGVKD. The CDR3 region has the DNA TGTGCCATCAGTACCGGGACAGGGGTAAACGAGCAGTACTTC. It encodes CAISTGTGVNEQYF.

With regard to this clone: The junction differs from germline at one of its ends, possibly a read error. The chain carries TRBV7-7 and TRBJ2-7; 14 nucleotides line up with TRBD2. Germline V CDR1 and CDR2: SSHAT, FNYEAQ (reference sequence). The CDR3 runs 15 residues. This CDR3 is CASSPGLAGVHEQYF. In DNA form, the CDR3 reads TGTGCTAGCAGCCCGGGACTAGCGGGGGTCCACGAGCAGTACTTC.